This paragraph covers one T cell receptor (beta chain) sequence. Antigen: not known. The entry originates in a study of vaccination effects on CD4 cells after COVID-19. At the level of the study: Participants were vaccinated with two doses of either the BNT162b2 or mRNA-1273 vaccine.

Before sequencing, viral peptide pools were used by the ViraFEST assay to expand antigen-specific CD4+ T cells. Culture lasted 10 days before CD4+ T cell isolation. The person was diagnosed with PCR-confirmed SARS-CoV-2 infection between March and December 2020. At days 3 and 7, half of the medium was exchanged for IL-2 medium. Produced via immunoSEQ multiplex PCR; TCRdb's table is partial and in-frame only. The sample contains tens of thousands of clones, around 69% of which appear only once. The CDR3 is made up of 15 amino acids. V lost 5 bases, J lost 0 bases, and 12 bases lay in between. The V gene's germline CDR1 is SGHRS and CDR2 YFSETQ.

The rearrangement joins TRBV5-1 to TRBJ2-1; the D is unclear. The TCR was taken from a human donor who had a prior SARS-CoV-2 infection. The sample in question was CD4+ T cells from PBMCs cultured with HCoV-NL63 spike peptides, obtained before COVID-19 vaccination. The CDR3 reads CASSTHLPSYNEQFF. The CDR3 bases are TGCGCCAGCAGTACCCATTTACCCTCCTACAATGAGCAGTTCTTC.